One and the same sample provided the 25 T cell receptor beta chains below, sequenced in a study of T-cell reconstitution after alpha-beta-depleted transplantation in children. Library preparation (for TCRbeta) was performed with unique molecular identifiers. Via MiXCR, TCRdb re-called the PCR reads, giving one row per CDR3 protein. Here the sample spans about 540,000 distinct CDR3 sequences, around 20% being singletons. The material sequenced was PBMCs from the stem cell graft donor, taken from the stem cell graft. Receptors originate from a human donor who donated a stem cell graft to a child with acute lymphoblastic leukemia.

In this sample, this clonotype turned up a few times. J is TRBJ2-2 and V is TRBV2; 10 bases line up with TRBD2. Germline CDR1 is SNHLY and CDR2 is FYNNEI. The V and J ends lost 6 bases and 2 bases, in that order; junction bases with no gene match: 12. CDR3 length: 18 amino acids. For the CDR3, the DNA is TGTGCCAGCAGGCTGGCACTAGCGGGACTACATAACACCGGGGAGCTGTTTTTT. This sequence encodes CASRLALAGLHNTGELFF.

This clonotype was counted at least ten times. V usage is TRBV20-1 and J usage is TRBJ2-7, with 11 nucleotides matching TRBD2. This CDR3 has 14 residues. V gave up 5 bases and J gave up 4 bases; unmatched junction bases: 7. Germline V gives CDR1 DFQATT, CDR2 SNEGSKA (reference sequence). CDR3 in amino acids: CSAAGTSGLYEQYF. CDR3 DNA sequence: TGCAGTGCTGCCGGGACTAGCGGCTTATACGAGCAGTACTTC.

This rearrangement joins TRBV29-1 to TRBJ2-1; no clear D. The CDR3 extends over 13 amino acids. Trimming removed 3 bases at V and 2 bases at J, with 8 bases between. Germline V gene data show CDR1 as SQVTM and CDR2 as ANQGSEA. CDR3 residues: CSVEQVPYNEQFF. DNA of the CDR3: TGCAGCGTTGAGCAGGTTCCCTACAATGAGCAGTTCTTC.

This clonotype has only a few counts. V and J are TRBV29-1 and TRBJ2-7, with D possibly TRBD2 on 5 matching bases. The germline CDR1 and CDR2 sequences are SQVTM and ANQGSEA. The length of the CDR3 is 12 residues. The V end lost 4 bases, the J end lost 9 bases, and 16 bases lay between the germline ends. The CDR3 region has the DNA TGCAGCGTTGGGTCATATCGGGATTCGCAGTACTTC. Its translation is CSVGSYRDSQYF.

This clonotype was counted only a few times. This rearrangement joins TRBV5-1 to TRBJ2-1, with 8 bases identical to TRBD2. The CDR3 is made up of 17 amino acids. Losses at the gene ends were 1 base for V and 7 bases for J; bases not matched to a gene: 13. The V gene's germline CDR1 is SGHRS and CDR2 YFSETQ. CDR3 in amino acids: CASSLTLLAAPANEQFF. As DNA, the CDR3 is TGCGCCAGCAGCTTGACCCTACTAGCGGCGCCTGCTAATGAGCAGTTCTTC.

This clonotype has more than one count but fewer than ten. The chain joins TRBV25-1 to TRBJ2-1; D is perhaps TRBD1 (7 bases). The germline V gene encodes CDR1 MGHDK and CDR2 SYGVNS. CDR3 length equals 14 residues. V was trimmed by 8 bases and J by 1 base, leaving 12 bases between them. The DNA of the CDR3 is TGTGCCAGCGGGGGGACAGAGTCCTACAATGAGCAGTTCTTC. Amino acids: CASGGTESYNEQFF.

The V gene is TRBV4-1, the J gene TRBJ1-4; D is uncertain. Trimming took off 0 bases at V and 3 bases at J, with 11 bases between the two ends. Germline V CDR1 and CDR2: MGHRA, YSYEKL. The CDR3 covers 16 residues. CDR3 DNA sequence: TGCGCCAGCAGCCAAGAACCTCCCACGGCTAATGAAAAACTGTTTTTT. This translates into CASSQEPPTANEKLFF.

This clonotype turned up a few times. The chain couples TRBV9 to TRBJ2-3; D is undetermined. V was pared by 0 bases and J by 1 base, with 18 bases between. Germline lookup yields CDR1 SGDLS and CDR2 YYNGEE. The CDR3 is 18 residues long. This CDR3 is CASSVDPIALLGTDTQYF. The CDR3 bases are TGTGCCAGCAGCGTAGACCCTATAGCTTTGTTGGGCACAGATACGCAGTATTTT. Full variable domain (remainder filled in from reference TRBV9 and TRBJ2-3): DSGVTQTPKHLITATGQRVTLRCSPRSGDLSVYWYQQSLDQGLQFLIQYYNGEERAKGNILERFSAQQFPDLHSELNLSSLELGDSALYFCASSVDPIALLGTDTQYFGPGTRLTVL.

Only a few counts were recorded for this clonotype. This chain joins TRBV18 and TRBJ1-6; no clear D. Germline V lookup: CDR1 KGHSH, CDR2 LQKENI. The V end lost 0 bases, the J end lost 11 bases, and 14 bases lay between the germline ends. This CDR3 has 15 amino acids. The CDR3 nucleotides read TGTGCCAGCTCACCACCGGATGAAGGATTAGCACCCCTCCACTTT. Translated: CASSPPDEGLAPLHF.

This clonotype was observed a handful of times. V and J are TRBV4-1 and TRBJ1-2, with a tentative D call TRBD1 (6 bases). V lost 3 bases to trimming and J lost 6 bases, with 20 bases between them. Germline CDR1 MGHRA, CDR2 YSYEKL. The CDR3 spans 16 residues. CDR3 coding DNA: TGCGCCAGCAGCCACGGTCAGGGGATAGCCGGAGATGGCTACACCTTC. Its translation: CASSHGQGIAGDGYTF.

V and J are TRBV11-1 and TRBJ2-3, with 7 bases identical to TRBD2. Germline-derived CDR1 and CDR2 are SGHAT and FQDESV (reference sequence). After removal of 3 bases from V and 2 bases from J, the junction contained 14 bases not matched to a gene. The CDR3 has 18 amino acids. The CDR3 here is CASSFNRLAAILTDTQYF. CDR3 coding DNA: TGTGCCAGCAGCTTCAATCGGCTAGCGGCCATCCTCACAGATACGCAGTATTTT.

The CDR3 DNA reads TGTGCCAGCAGCCCCAGATGGGGGGAGCGGGTCACCGGGGAGCTGTTTTTT. It encodes CASSPRWGERVTGELFF. The chain uses TRBV11-2 and TRBJ2-2, with D perhaps matching TRBD2 (6 bases). V shed 5 bases and J shed 4 bases, with 20 bases lying between them. There are 17 residues in the CDR3. Germline V gene lookup returns CDR1 SGHAT and CDR2 FQNNGV.

This clonotype was seen more than once but under ten times. The J gene is TRBJ2-2, the V gene TRBV20-1; D is perhaps TRBD2 (5 bases). The CDR3 sequence is 13 residues long. The germline gives CDR1 DFQATT, CDR2 SNEGSKA (reference sequence). The ends were cut back, 5 bases at V and 4 bases at J, with 11 bases in the middle. The CDR3 DNA follows: TGCAGTGCTGGGAGTGGCCTCACCGGGGAGCTGTTTTTT. Translation gives CSAGSGLTGELFF.

This clonotype was picked up a small number of times. The V gene is TRBV29-1, the J gene TRBJ1-1; tentatively, D is TRBD1 (6 bases). Germline loops: CDR1 SQVTM, CDR2 ANQGSEA. Between the trimmed V and J ends, which lost 7 bases and 5 bases, there was a span of 17 bases. The CDR3 is 13 residues long. The DNA of the CDR3 is TGCAGCGCCCGGACAGACGTGAGGACTGAAGCTTTCTTT. This sequence encodes CSARTDVRTEAFF.

The chain uses TRBV12-2 and TRBJ2-2; the table's D gene call, TRBD1, was not cross checked with the DNA. TRBV12-2 is a known pseudogene. CDR3 length: 16 residues. The CDR3 bases are TGTGCAAGTCGCTTAGCGCGCAGGGGCGGAGACCGGGAGCTGTTTTTT. Amino acids: CASRLARRGGDRELFF.

This chain uses TRBV12-3 or TRBV12-4 with TRBJ2-1; D call uncertain. The V and J ends lost 5 bases and 4 bases respectively, with 12 bases between them. This CDR3 has 14 residues. The CDR3 is CASSPKTVYNEQFF. CDR3 sequence (DNA): TGTGCCAGCAGTCCTAAGACCGTTTACAATGAGCAGTTCTTC.

This clonotype has more than one count but fewer than ten. The chain employs TRBV18 and TRBJ2-5; possible D gene TRBD1, 5 bases. Germline V lookup: CDR1 KGHSH, CDR2 LQKENI. V was cut by 3 bases and J by 7 bases, with 15 bases left in between. CDR3 length: 14 residues. CDR3 bases: TGTGCCAGCTCACCCGCCAGACAGAAGGCGACCCAGTACTTC. This gives the protein CASSPARQKATQYF.

This clonotype has more than one count but fewer than ten. V is TRBV2 and J is TRBJ1-2; D unclear. CDR1 is SNHLY, CDR2 FYNNEI, per germline. The CDR3 covers 14 residues. Trimming stripped 2 bases from V and 13 bases from J, with 20 bases between. The CDR3 DNA follows: TGTGCCAGCAGTGAATTGTCTTTCGGTTTGCTGGGCACCTTC. Translating it yields CASSELSFGLLGTF.

This sequence joins TRBV5-1 and TRBJ2-3; D gene unclear. The germline gives CDR1 SGHRS, CDR2 YFSETQ. The germline V and J ends were trimmed by 4 bases and 4 bases, with 13 bases remaining between them. The CDR3 is made up of 14 amino acids. This chain's CDR3 is CASSNLGPPDTQYF. DNA for the CDR3: TGCGCCAGCAGCAACCTTGGCCCCCCAGATACGCAGTATTTT.

V is TRBV18 and J is TRBJ2-7; D might be TRBD2 (6 bases). V dropped 3 bases and J dropped 6 bases, with 15 bases sitting between them. CDR3 length equals 14 residues. Per germline, CDR1 KGHSH and CDR2 LQKENI. For the CDR3, the DNA is TGTGCCAGCTCACCCCTACAGGAGGGAGTCGAGCAGTACTTC. Translating gives CASSPLQEGVEQYF.

CDR3 in amino acids: CASSQYPGENTEAFF. In DNA, the CDR3 is TGTGCCAGCAGCCAATACCCAGGGGAGAACACTGAAGCTTTCTTT. The chain employs TRBV3-1 and TRBJ1-1; TRBD1 is a possible D gene (6 bases). Looked up from germline, CDR1 is LGHDT and CDR2 is YNNKEL (reference sequence). CDR3 length: 15 residues. The germline V and J ends were trimmed by 2 bases and 1 base, with 11 bases remaining between them.

The J gene is TRBJ1-1, the V gene TRBV7-2; TRBD1 is a possible D gene (5 bases). V was cut by 4 bases and J by 1 base, with 13 bases left in between. This CDR3 has 15 amino acids. Germline V gene lookup returns CDR1 SGHTA and CDR2 FQGNSA. CDR3 sequence: CASSSRVFGNTEAFF. CDR3 in DNA: TGTGCCAGCAGCTCCAGGGTTTTTGGGAACACTGAAGCTTTCTTT.

The chain couples TRBV5-5 to TRBJ2-7; 9 bases line up with TRBD1. Trimming removed 4 bases from V and 3 bases from J; junction bases left unmatched: 5. Germline V gene sequence: CDR1 SGHKS, CDR2 YYEKEE (reference sequence). This CDR3 comprises 14 residues. CDR3 in DNA: TGTGCCAGCAGCGCCCCGACAGGGGGCTACGAGCAGTACTTC. It yields the protein CASSAPTGGYEQYF.

This chain connects TRBV7-8 to TRBJ1-5; no clear D. The ends were cut back, 7 bases at V and 11 bases at J, with 18 bases in the middle. CDR1 and CDR2 from the germline V gene are SGHVS and FQNEAQ. There are 13 residues in the CDR3. The CDR3 reads CASTTPPVVAQHF. The CDR3 nucleotides read TGTGCCAGCACCACTCCCCCAGTGGTAGCCCAGCATTTT. The variable domain in full, with the rest retrieved from reference TRBV7-8 and TRBJ1-5, is GAGVSQSPRYKVAKRGQDVALRCDPISGHVSLFWYQQALGQGPEFLTYFQNEAQLDKSGLPSDRFFAERPEGSVSTLKIQRTQQEDSAVYLCASTTPPVVAQHFGDGTRLSIL.

This clonotype was picked up a small number of times. The rearrangement uses TRBV27 and TRBJ1-1; D is perhaps TRBD1 (6 bases). V was clipped by 8 bases and J by 6 bases, with 19 bases between them. This CDR3 has 14 residues. The V gene's germline CDR1 is MNHEY and CDR2 SMNVEV (reference sequence). DNA of the CDR3: TGTGCCAGCGGTAAACAGGGTTCTGTAGCTGAAGCTTTCTTT. Translated: CASGKQGSVAEAFF.